The sequence of this T cell receptor (beta chain) was determined in a study of graft-versus-host responses after intestinal transplantation. General study results and limits: Peak circulating GvH clone levels were associated with early post-transplant HvG declines.

CDR1 SGHNT and CDR2 YENEEA come from the germline V gene. With 0 bases removed from V and 4 bases from J, the gap between germline ends came to 13 bases. This CDR3 comprises 16 residues. Sequencing used immunoSEQ multiplex PCR; TCRdb keeps in-frame clones, though not all of them. The sample yields approximately 24,000 clones, approximately 93% seen once. In regard to this clone: No antigen is known for it.

The sequence was obtained from a human patient who received an intestinal transplant, so some T cells may come from the graft donor. The gene calls are TRBV11-3 and TRBJ2-1; D might be TRBD2 (5 bases). The specimen was PBMCs, collected 18 days after transplant. The CDR3 bases are TGTGCCAGCAGCTTAGAGGCTTCGGAGGCGTACAATGAGCAGTTCTTC. This encodes CASSLEASEAYNEQFF.